Below are 14 T cell receptor beta chains sequenced from a single sample in a study of T cell responses to AZD1222 COVID-19 vaccine. Some clones are missing from TCRdb's copy, which holds only in-frame ones; the method was immunoSEQ multiplex PCR. Counted here are some 100,000 clones, approximately 91% occurring once; the ten biggest clones make up around 15%. The material was peripheral blood, obtained on day 0 of AZD1222 vaccination. Every receptor here comes from an adult in good health.

This chain uses TRBV14 with TRBJ1-1; TRBD1 agrees at 7 bases. CDR3 length: 12 residues. CDR1 SGHDN and CDR2 FVKESK come from the germline V gene. V was pared by 3 bases and J by 11 bases, with 6 bases of the junction left unmatched. CDR3 protein: CASSHREGAAFF. The CDR3 nucleotides read TGTGCCAGCAGCCACCGAGAGGGGGCCGCTTTCTTT.

The gene calls are TRBV11-2 and TRBJ2-7; 10 positions match TRBD1. Germline CDR1 reads SGHAT; CDR2 reads FQNNGV. Losses at the gene ends were 1 base for V and 6 bases for J; bases not matched to a gene: 6. The CDR3 spans 15 residues. The CDR3: CASSLVDGQGGEQYF. The CDR3, as DNA: TGTGCCAGCAGCTTAGTGGATGGACAGGGGGGCGAGCAGTACTTC.

The rearrangement joins TRBV5-1 to TRBJ2-3, with D tentatively TRBD1 (6 bases). The ends were cut back, 4 bases at V and 0 bases at J, with 9 bases in the middle. Germline loops: CDR1 SGHRS, CDR2 YFSETQ. CDR3 length: 14 amino acids. The CDR3: CASSEGESTDTQYF. In nucleotides, the CDR3 is TGCGCCAGCAGCGAGGGGGAAAGCACAGATACGCAGTATTTT.

Comment on this clone: This CDR3 is also generated by other DNA sequences in the sample. V and J are TRBV18 and TRBJ1-2; TRBD1 might be the D (6 bases). The V end was cut by 2 bases, the J end by 5 bases, with 12 bases between. The germline CDR1 and CDR2 sequences are KGHSH and LQKENI. The CDR3 is 14 amino acids. This CDR3 is CASSPDGQPYGYTF. The CDR3 nucleotides read TGTGCCAGCTCACCAGACGGACAGCCATATGGCTACACCTTC.

This chain links TRBV3-1 (or the pseudogene TRBV3-2) with TRBJ2-7; no definite D call. V was clipped by 0 bases and J by 7 bases, with 16 bases between them. The CDR3 is 15 residues long. Looked up from germline, CDR1 is LGHDT and CDR2 is YNNKEL (reference sequence). This CDR3 reads CASSQDGGLALEQYF. The CDR3 nucleotides are TGTGCCAGCAGCCAAGATGGTGGCCTCGCCTTAGAGCAGTACTTC.

This chain's CDR3 is CAISAERQGVNEQYF. CDR3 DNA sequence: TGTGCCATCAGCGCCGAAAGACAGGGGGTTAACGAGCAGTACTTC. The chain employs TRBV10-3 and TRBJ2-7; 9 bases fit TRBD1. V lost 6 bases to trimming and J lost 5 bases; unmatched junction nucleotides: 11. In germline, CDR1 is ENHRY, CDR2 SYGVKD. The CDR3 loop spans 15 amino acids.

The CDR3 here is CASSPRGSPLTQYF. CDR3 DNA: TGCGCCAGCAGCCCCCGGGGGTCCCCTCTTACGCAGTATTTT. This sequence joins TRBV5-1 and TRBJ2-3, with D maybe TRBD2 (6 bases). V was shortened by 4 bases and J by 8 bases, with 17 bases between the two germline ends. The germline CDR1 and CDR2 sequences are SGHRS and YFSETQ. The CDR3 sequence is 14 residues long. Filled out from reference TRBV5-1 and TRBJ2-3, the complete variable domain reads KAGVTQTPRYLIKTRGQQVTLSCSPISGHRSVSWYQQTPGQGLQFLFEYFSETQRNKGNFPGRFSGRQFSNSRSEMNVSTLELGDSALYLCASSPRGSPLTQYFGPGTRLTVL.

The V and J genes are TRBV3-1 (or the pseudogene TRBV3-2) and TRBJ1-2; the D is unclear. Trimming removed 3 bases at V and 7 bases at J, with 18 bases between. The CDR3 loop spans 15 amino acids. Germline V gene data show CDR1 as LGHDT and CDR2 as YNNKEL (reference sequence). CDR3 protein: CASSQSLWPSSGYTF. The CDR3 nucleotides read TGTGCCAGCAGCCAGTCCCTGTGGCCATCATCTGGCTACACCTTC.

This chain links TRBV27 with TRBJ2-1; D might be TRBD1 (5 bases). CDR1 is MNHEY, CDR2 SMNVEV, per germline (reference sequence). The CDR3 has 16 residues. The V and J ends lost 6 bases and 7 bases respectively, with 22 bases between them. The CDR3 nucleotides are TGTGCCAGCAGCCCCCGCAGGGATGTTATGGCAAATGAGCAGTTCTTC. Its protein is CASSPRRDVMANEQFF.

This clone occurred a few times. This chain uses TRBV2 with TRBJ2-7; 8 nucleotides match TRBD1. V gave up 6 bases and J gave up 3 bases; unmatched junction bases: 4. The CDR3 has 13 amino acids. Germline CDR1 SNHLY, CDR2 FYNNEI. The CDR3 here is CASSQDRDYEQYF. In DNA, the CDR3 is TGTGCCAGCAGCCAGGACAGGGACTACGAGCAGTACTTC.

CDR3 residues: CASSQDPDRGYPYEQYF. CDR3 DNA: TGTGCCAGCAGCCAAGATCCCGACAGGGGATACCCCTACGAGCAGTACTTC. The gene calls are TRBV4-2 and TRBJ2-7, with 8 positions matching TRBD1. The germline gives CDR1 LGHNA, CDR2 YNFKEQ. Trimming cost V 0 bases and J 2 bases; bases outside gene matches: 9. This CDR3 has 17 amino acids.

The V and J genes are TRBV2 and TRBJ1-2; a possible D gene is TRBD1 (6 bases). The germline CDR1 and CDR2 sequences are SNHLY and FYNNEI. This CDR3 has 14 amino acids. The V gene lost 7 bases and the J gene lost 1 base, with 13 bases spanning the gap. CDR3 region: CASNKDSFNYGYTF. DNA of the CDR3: TGTGCCAGCAATAAGGACAGTTTTAACTATGGCTACACCTTC.

V usage is TRBV4-1 and J usage is TRBJ2-1; 7 bases fit TRBD1. After removal of 0 bases from V and 6 bases from J, the junction contained 5 bases not matched to a gene. Germline-derived CDR1 and CDR2 are MGHRA and YSYEKL. CDR3 length: 15 amino acids. CDR3 region: CASSQDRGQLNEQFF. Written as DNA, the CDR3 is TGCGCCAGCAGCCAAGATAGGGGACAGCTCAATGAGCAGTTCTTC.

This chain connects TRBV29-1 to TRBJ2-7, with TRBD2 as a possible D gene (6 bases). CDR1 is SQVTM, CDR2 ANQGSEA, per germline. V was trimmed by 6 bases and J by 5 bases, leaving 14 bases between them. The CDR3 runs 12 residues. The chain's CDR3 is CSVRDSLNEQYF. DNA for the CDR3: TGCAGCGTCCGGGACTCTCTGAACGAGCAGTACTTC.